The rows below give T cell receptor beta chains drawn from one sample of a study of breast tumors, draining lymph nodes, adjacent tissues. TCRdb independently ran MiXCR on the multiplex PCR reads; one entry per CDR3 protein. The profile shows around 150,000 distinct CDR3 sequences, around 24% of them singletons. The sequenced sample was axillary lymph node tissue. Receptors originate from a female donor with breast cancer. Some clones in this sample may be carry-over from other donors' samples. The CDR3 runs from the conserved cysteine through the conserved F or W. The D gene is left open where the match is weak. Only part of the rows carry a size: once, few, many, or a class if the clone is expanded.

D	V	size	J	CDR3	DNA
NA	TRBV7-8	many	TRBJ2-7	CASSTGGRGIGYEQYF	TGTGCCAGCAGCACCGGGGGACGCGGGATTGGCTACGAGCAGTACTTC
NA	TRBV30	many	TRBJ1-6	CAWRGGAHNSPLHF	TGTGCCTGGAGGGGGGGGGCCCATAATTCACCCCTCCACTTT
TRBD2	TRBV27	NA	TRBJ2-1	CARTPIAGNNNEQFF	TGTGCCAGAACCCCTATAGCGGGAAATAACAATGAGCAGTTCTTC
TRBD2	TRBV4-1	few	TRBJ2-3	CASSLGERGRTDTQYF	TGCGCCAGCAGCCTGGGGGAGCGGGGACGCACAGATACGCAGTATTTT
TRBD2	TRBV27	many	TRBJ2-7	CASSNGLAGGPEQYF	TGTGCCAGCAGTAACGGACTAGCGGGAGGGCCTGAGCAGTACTTC
NA	TRBV3-1	NA	TRBJ2-1	CASGQDRRYVMNEQFF	TGTGCCAGCGGCCAAGACCGGAGATACGTGATGAATGAGCAGTTCTTC
TRBD2	TRBV30	few	TRBJ2-1	CAWSRRGTSGRANEQFF	TGTGCCTGGAGCCGCAGGGGGACTAGCGGGAGGGCCAATGAGCAGTTCTTC
NA	TRBV6-1	few	TRBJ2-7	CASRKKDGPGGQYF	TGTGCCAGCAGGAAGAAGGACGGACCTGGCGGGCAGTACTTC
NA	TRBV20-1	NA	TRBJ2-2	CSARARTRPNTGELFF	TGCAGTGCTAGAGCCCGGACGCGGCCGAACACCGGGGAGCTGTTTTTT
NA	TRBV6-2/TRBV6-3	many	TRBJ2-2	CASSHRPGGELFF	TGTGCCAGCAGTCATCGACCGGGTGGGGAGCTGTTTTTT
NA	TRBV9	NA	TRBJ1-2	CASSVRPGNGYTF	TGTGCCAGCAGCGTAAGGCCAGGGAATGGCTACACCTTC
TRBD1	TRBV11-2	few	TRBJ2-2	CASSLGTGAAYTGELFF	TGTGCCAGCAGCTTAGGGACAGGGGCCGCATACACCGGGGAGCTGTTTTTT
NA	TRBV20-1	many	TRBJ2-7	CSARDGGASYEQYF	TGCAGTGCTAGAGATGGGGGGGCCTCCTACGAGCAGTACTTC
NA	TRBV18	NA	TRBJ2-5	CASSRQWGQETQYF	TGTGCCAGCTCTCGTCAATGGGGGCAAGAGACCCAGTACTTC
NA	TRBV7-9	many	TRBJ2-3	CASSLIADTQYF	TGTGCCAGCAGCCTCATTGCTGATACGCAGTATTTT
NA	TRBV3-1	many	TRBJ2-1	CASTGLRSSGEQFF	TGTGCCAGCACCGGGCTCAGGTCCAGCGGCGAGCAGTTCTTC
NA	TRBV12-1	few	TRBJ2-3	CASSSIDPLTSGSTDTQYF	TGTGCCAGCAGCTCAATTGACCCTCTGACTAGCGGTAGCACAGATACGCAGTATTTT
NA	TRBV7-2	many	TRBJ2-7	CASSYRDGGSYEQYF	TGTGCCAGCAGCTACCGGGACGGTGGCTCCTACGAGCAGTACTTC